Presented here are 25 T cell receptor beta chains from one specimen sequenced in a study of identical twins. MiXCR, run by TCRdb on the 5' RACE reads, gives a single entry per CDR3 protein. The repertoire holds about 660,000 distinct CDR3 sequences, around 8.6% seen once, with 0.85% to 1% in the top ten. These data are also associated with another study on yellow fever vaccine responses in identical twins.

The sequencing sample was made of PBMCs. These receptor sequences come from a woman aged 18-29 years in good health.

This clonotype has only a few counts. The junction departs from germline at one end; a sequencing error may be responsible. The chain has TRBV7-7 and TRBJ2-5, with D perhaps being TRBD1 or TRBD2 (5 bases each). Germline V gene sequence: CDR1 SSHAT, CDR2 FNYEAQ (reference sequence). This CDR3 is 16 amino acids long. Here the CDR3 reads CASSLGTILPQETQYF. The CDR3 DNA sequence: TGTGCTAGCAGCTTAGGGACCATCCTCCCCCAAGAGACCCAGTACTTC.

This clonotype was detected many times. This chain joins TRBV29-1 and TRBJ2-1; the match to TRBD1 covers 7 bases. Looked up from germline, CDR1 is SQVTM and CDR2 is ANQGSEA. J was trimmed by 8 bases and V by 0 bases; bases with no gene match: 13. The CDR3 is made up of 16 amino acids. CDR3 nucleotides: TGCAGCGTTGAAGATACGGACAGGTCCGAGGTGGATGAGCAGTTCTTC. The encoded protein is CSVEDTDRSEVDEQFF.

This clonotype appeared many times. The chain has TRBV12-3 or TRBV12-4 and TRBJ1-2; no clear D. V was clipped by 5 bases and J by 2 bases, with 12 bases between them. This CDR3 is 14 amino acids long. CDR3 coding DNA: TGTGCCAGCAGTACTATAGGAGAAAACTATGGCTACACCTTC. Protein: CASSTIGENYGYTF.

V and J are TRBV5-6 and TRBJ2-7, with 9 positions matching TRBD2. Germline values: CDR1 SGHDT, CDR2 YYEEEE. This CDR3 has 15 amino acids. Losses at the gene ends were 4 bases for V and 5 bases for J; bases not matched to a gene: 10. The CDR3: CASSPREGQINEQYF. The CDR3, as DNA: TGTGCCAGCAGCCCGCGGGAGGGACAGATAAACGAGCAGTACTTC.

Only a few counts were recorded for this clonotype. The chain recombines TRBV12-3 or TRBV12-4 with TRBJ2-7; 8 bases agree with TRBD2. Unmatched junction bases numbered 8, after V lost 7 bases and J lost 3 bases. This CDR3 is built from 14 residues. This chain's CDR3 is CASKSSLAGYEQYF. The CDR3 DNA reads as TGTGCCAGCAAGAGTTCTCTAGCGGGCTACGAGCAGTACTTC.

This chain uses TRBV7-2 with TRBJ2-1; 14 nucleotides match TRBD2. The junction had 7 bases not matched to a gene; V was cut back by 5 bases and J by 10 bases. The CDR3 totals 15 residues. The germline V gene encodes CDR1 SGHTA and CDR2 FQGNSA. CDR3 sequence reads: CASSATSGRAEEQFF. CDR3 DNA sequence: TGTGCCAGCAGCGCGACTAGCGGGAGGGCGGAGGAGCAGTTCTTC.

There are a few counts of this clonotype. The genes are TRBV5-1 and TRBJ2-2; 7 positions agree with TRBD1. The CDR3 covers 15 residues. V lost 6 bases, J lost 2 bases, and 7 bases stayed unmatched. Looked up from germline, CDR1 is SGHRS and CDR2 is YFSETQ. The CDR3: CASTGQRFNTGELFF. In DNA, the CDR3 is TGCGCCAGCACGGGACAGCGTTTCAACACCGGGGAGCTGTTTTTT.

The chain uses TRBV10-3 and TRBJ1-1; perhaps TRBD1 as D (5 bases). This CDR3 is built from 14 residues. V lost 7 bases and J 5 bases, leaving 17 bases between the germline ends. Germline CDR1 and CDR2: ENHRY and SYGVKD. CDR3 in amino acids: CAITVARDGTEAFF. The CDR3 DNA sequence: TGTGCCATCACCGTCGCCAGGGATGGTACTGAAGCTTTCTTT.

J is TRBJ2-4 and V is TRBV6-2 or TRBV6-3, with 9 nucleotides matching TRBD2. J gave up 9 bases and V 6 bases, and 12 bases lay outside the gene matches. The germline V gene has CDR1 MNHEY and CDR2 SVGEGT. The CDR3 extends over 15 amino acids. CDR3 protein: CASSRGRAGGSIQYF. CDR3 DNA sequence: TGTGCCAGCAGCCGCGGGAGGGCCGGGGGCAGCATTCAGTACTTC.

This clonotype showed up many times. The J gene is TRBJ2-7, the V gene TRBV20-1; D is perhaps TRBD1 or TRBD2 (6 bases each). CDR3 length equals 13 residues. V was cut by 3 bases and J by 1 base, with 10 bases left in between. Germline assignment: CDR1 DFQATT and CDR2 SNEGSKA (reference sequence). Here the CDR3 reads CSASGGTSYEQYF. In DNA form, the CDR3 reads TGCAGTGCTAGTGGGGGGACATCCTACGAGCAGTACTTC.

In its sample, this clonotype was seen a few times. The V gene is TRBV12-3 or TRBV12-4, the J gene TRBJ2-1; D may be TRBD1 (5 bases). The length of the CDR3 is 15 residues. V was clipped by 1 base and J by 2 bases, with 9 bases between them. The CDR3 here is CASSLGQPAYNEQFF. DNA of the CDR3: TGTGCCAGCAGTTTAGGACAGCCCGCCTACAATGAGCAGTTCTTC.

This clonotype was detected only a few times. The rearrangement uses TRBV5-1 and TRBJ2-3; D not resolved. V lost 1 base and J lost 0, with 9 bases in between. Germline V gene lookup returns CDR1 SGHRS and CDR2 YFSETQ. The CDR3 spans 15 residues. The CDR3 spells CASSLKEDSTDTQYF. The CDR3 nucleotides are TGCGCCAGCAGCTTGAAAGAGGATAGCACAGATACGCAGTATTTT.

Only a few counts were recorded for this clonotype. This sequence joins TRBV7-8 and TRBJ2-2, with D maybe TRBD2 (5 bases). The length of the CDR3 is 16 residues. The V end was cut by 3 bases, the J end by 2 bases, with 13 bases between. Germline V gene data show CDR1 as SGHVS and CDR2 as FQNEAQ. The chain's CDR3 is CASSFHPTGNTGELFF. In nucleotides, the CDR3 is TGTGCCAGCAGCTTCCATCCGACGGGAAACACCGGGGAGCTGTTTTTT.

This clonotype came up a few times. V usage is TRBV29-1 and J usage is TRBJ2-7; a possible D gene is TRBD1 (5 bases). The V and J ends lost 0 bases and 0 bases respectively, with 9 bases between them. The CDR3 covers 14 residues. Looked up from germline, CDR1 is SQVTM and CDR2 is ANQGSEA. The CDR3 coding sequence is TGCAGCGTTGAAGACACGACAGCCTCCTACGAGCAGTACTTC. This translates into CSVEDTTASYEQYF.

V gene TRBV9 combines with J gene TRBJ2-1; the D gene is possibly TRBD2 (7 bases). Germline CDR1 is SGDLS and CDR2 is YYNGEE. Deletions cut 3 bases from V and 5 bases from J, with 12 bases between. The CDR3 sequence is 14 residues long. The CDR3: CASSGGGAHNEQFF. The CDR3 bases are TGTGCCAGCAGCGGTGGGGGGGCCCACAATGAGCAGTTCTTC. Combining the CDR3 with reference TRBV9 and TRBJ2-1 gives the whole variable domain DSGVTQTPKHLITATGQRVTLRCSPRSGDLSVYWYQQSLDQGLQFLIQYYNGEERAKGNILERFSAQQFPDLHSELNLSSLELGDSALYFCASSGGGAHNEQFFGPGTRLTVL.

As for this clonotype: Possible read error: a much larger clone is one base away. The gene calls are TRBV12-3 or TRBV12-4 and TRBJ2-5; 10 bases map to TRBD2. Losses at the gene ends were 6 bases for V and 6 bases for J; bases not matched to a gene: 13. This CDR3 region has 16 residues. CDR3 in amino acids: CASSHPLAGVGKTQYF. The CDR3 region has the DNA TGTGCCAGCAGCCACCCCCTAGCGGGAGTGGGAAAGACCCAGTACTTC.

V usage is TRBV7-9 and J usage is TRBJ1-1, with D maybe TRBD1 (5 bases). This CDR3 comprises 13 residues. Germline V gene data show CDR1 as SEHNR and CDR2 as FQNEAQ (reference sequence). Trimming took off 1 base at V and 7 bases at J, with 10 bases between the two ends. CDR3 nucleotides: TGTGCCAGCAGCTTAGTCACAGGTTATGAAGCTTTCTTT. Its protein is CASSLVTGYEAFF. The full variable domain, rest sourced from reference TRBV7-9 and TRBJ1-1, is DTGVSQNPRHKITKRGQNVTFRCDPISEHNRLYWYRQTLGQGPEFLTYFQNEAQLEKSRLLSDRFSAERPKGSFSTLEIQRTEQGDSAMYLCASSLVTGYEAFFGQGTRLTVV.

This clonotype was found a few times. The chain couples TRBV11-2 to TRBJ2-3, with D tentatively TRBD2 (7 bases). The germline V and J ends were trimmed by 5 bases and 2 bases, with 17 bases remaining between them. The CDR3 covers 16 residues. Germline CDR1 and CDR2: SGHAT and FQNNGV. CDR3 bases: TGTGCCAGCAGCCCAGGGGTCGGGGGGAACACAGATACGCAGTATTTT. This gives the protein CASSPGVGGNTDTQYF.

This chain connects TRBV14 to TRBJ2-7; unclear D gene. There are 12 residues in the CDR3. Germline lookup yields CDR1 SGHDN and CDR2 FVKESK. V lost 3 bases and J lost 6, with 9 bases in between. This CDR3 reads CASSHSKGEQYF. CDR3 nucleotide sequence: TGTGCCAGCAGCCATTCCAAGGGCGAGCAGTACTTC. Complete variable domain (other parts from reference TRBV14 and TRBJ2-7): EAGVTQFPSHSVIEKGQTVTLRCDPISGHDNLYWYRRVMGKEIKFLLHFVKESKQDESGMPNNRFLAERTGGTYSTLKVQPAELEDSGVYFCASSHSKGEQYFGPGTRLTVT.

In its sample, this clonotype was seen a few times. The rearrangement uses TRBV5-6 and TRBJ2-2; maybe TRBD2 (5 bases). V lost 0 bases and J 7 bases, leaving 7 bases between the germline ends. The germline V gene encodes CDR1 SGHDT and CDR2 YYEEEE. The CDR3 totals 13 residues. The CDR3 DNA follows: TGTGCCAGCAGCTTGGCAGGAGGCGGGGAGCTGTTTTTT. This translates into CASSLAGGGELFF.

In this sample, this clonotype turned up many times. This CDR3 is CASSYLRDPLLSYNEQFF. The CDR3 DNA reads TGTGCCAGCAGTTACCTTAGGGACCCTTTACTTTCCTACAATGAGCAGTTCTTC. The rearrangement links TRBV6-2 or TRBV6-3 to TRBJ2-1; D assignment may be TRBD1 or TRBD2 (5 bases each). This CDR3 has 18 amino acids. The germline V and J ends were trimmed by 2 bases and 1 base, with 18 bases remaining between them. The germline V gene has CDR1 MNHEY and CDR2 SVGEGT.

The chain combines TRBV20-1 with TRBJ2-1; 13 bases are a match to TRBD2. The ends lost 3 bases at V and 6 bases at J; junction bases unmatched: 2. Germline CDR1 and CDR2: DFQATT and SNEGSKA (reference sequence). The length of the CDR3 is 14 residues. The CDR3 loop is CSASTSGRANEQFF. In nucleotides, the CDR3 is TGCAGTGCTAGTACTAGCGGGAGGGCCAATGAGCAGTTCTTC.

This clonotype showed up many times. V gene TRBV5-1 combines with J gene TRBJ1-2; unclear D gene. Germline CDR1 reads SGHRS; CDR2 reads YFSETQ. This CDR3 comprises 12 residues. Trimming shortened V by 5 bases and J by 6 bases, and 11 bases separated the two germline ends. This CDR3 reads CASRGIGNGYTF. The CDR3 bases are TGCGCCAGCAGGGGGATCGGGAATGGCTACACCTTC.

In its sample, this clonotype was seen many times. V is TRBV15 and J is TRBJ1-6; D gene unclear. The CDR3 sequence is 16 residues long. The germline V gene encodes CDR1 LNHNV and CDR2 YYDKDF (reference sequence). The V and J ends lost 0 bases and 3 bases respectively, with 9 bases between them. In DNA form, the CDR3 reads TGTGCCACCAGCAGAGATTTGAACAACTATAATTCACCCCTCCACTTT. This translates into CATSRDLNNYNSPLHF.

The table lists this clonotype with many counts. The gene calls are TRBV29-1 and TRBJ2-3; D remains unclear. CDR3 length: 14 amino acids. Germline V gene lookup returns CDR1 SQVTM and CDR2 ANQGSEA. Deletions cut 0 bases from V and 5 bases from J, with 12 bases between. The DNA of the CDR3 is TGCAGCGTTGAAGATTGGGTGGCTGGAGATACGCAGTATTTT. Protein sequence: CSVEDWVAGDTQYF.